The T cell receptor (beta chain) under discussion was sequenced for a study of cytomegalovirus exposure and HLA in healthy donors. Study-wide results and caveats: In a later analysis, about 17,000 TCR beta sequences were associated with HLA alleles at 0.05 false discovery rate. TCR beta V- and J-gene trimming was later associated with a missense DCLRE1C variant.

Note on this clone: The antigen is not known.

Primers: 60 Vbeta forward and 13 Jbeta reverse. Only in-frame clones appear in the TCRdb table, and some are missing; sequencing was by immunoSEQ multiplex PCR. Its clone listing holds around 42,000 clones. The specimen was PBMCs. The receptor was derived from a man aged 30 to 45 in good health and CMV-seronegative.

The DNA for the CDR3 is TGTGCCAGCAGTGAAGCCCGGACAGGGTCCTACGAGCAGTACTTC. This encodes CASSEARTGSYEQYF. The chain recombines TRBV6-1 with TRBJ2-7; 8 bases align to TRBD1. The CDR3 is made up of 15 amino acids. J lost 1 base, V lost 0 bases, and 2 bases had no gene match. Per germline, CDR1 MNHNS and CDR2 SASEGT.